The 2 T cell receptor beta chains given below trace back to one sample, sequenced in a study of breast tumors, draining lymph nodes, adjacent tissues. TCRdb re-derived calls from the multiplex PCR reads in MiXCR, one entry per CDR3 protein. The sample lists 150,000 to 200,000 distinct CDR3 sequences; 25% to 40% were seen once. The lymph nodes were axillary draining lymph nodes from breast cancer patients. Sequenced material: axillary lymph node tissue. All receptors derive from a female donor with breast cancer. Some clones in this sample may be carry-over from other donors' samples.

In this sample, this clonotype turned up once. This may come from a read error, since a much larger clone is one base off. V usage is TRBV7-2 and J usage is TRBJ2-7; D is uncertain. CDR3 length: 15 residues. V shed 1 base and J shed 4 bases, with 14 bases lying between them. Germline V lookup: CDR1 SGHTA, CDR2 FQGNSA. The CDR3, as DNA: TGTGCCAGCAGCTTAGTGGCGGAAGGGCCTTACGAGCAGTACTTC. Protein sequence: CASSLVAEGPYEQYF. The complete variable domain, with remaining parts taken from reference TRBV7-2 and TRBJ2-7, reads GAGVSQSPSNKVTEKGKDVELRCDPISGHTALYWYRQSLGQGLEFLIYFQGNSAPDKSGLPSDRFSAERTGGSVSTLTIQRTQQEDSAVYLCASSLVAEGPYEQYFGPGTRLTVT.

The chain combines TRBV5-4 with TRBJ2-2; TRBD1 matches at 8 bases. CDR3 size: 16 residues. The J segment lost 5 bases and the V segment lost 4 bases, leaving 10 bases of the junction unmatched. Germline loops: CDR1 SGHNT, CDR2 YYREEE (reference sequence). In DNA, the CDR3 is TGTGCCAGCAGCACCCGGGCAGGGGGCTCTACCGGGGAGCTGTTTTTT. It encodes CASSTRAGGSTGELFF.